The clone carrying this T cell receptor (beta chain) was counted once. As yet, its antigen is unknown. The V gene end was trimmed by 4 bases and the J gene end by 0 bases; junction bases not matched to a gene: 3. CDR3 length equals 16 residues. In germline, CDR1 is SGHRS, CDR2 YFSETQ. These data are taken from a study of shared clonotypes between healthy human individuals. TCRdb's table, derived via immunoSEQ multiplex PCR, lists solely in-frame clones and lacks some. The sample yields a few million clones, around nine tenths seen once. Findings and caveats of the study: Among donors, sharing of clonotypes was expected to be affected by sequencing depth. A generally larger estimated richness was seen in naive subsets than in memory subsets. The low donor count limited represented genetic and exposure-history diversity.

The sample taken for sequencing was naive CD4+ T cells sorted from blood. Subset described: CD45RA+ positively selected. The J gene is TRBJ2-2, the V gene TRBV5-1; 10 bases fit TRBD1. This sequence originates from a man aged 18 to 30 in good health. The CDR3: CASSEGQGANTGELFF. In DNA form, the CDR3 reads TGCGCCAGCAGCGAAGGACAGGGGGCGAACACCGGGGAGCTGTTTTTT.